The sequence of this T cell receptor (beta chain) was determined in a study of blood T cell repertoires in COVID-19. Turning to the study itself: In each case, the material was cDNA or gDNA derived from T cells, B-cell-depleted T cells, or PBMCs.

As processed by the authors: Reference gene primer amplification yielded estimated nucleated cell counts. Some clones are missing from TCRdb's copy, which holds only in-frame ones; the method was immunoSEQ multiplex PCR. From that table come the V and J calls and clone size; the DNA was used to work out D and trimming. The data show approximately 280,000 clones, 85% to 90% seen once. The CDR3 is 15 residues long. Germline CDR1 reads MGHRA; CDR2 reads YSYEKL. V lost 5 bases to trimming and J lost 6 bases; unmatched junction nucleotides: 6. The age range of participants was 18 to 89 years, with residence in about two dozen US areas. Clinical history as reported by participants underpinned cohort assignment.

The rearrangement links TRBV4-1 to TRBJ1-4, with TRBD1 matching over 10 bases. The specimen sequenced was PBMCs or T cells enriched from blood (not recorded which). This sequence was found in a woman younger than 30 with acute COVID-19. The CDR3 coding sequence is TGCGCCAGCAGCATTCACGGGACAGGGGATGAAAAACTGTTTTTT. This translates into CASSIHGTGDEKLFF.